These 9 T cell receptor beta chains originate from one sample sequenced in a study of T cells expressing NK-cell markers. Following a re-call of the 5' RACE reads, TCRdb has one entry per CDR3 protein and lacks DNA. This sample's table has around 550,000 distinct CDR3 sequences. The sequencing input was blood T cells: a sorted CD56 or NKG2C T cell subset, CD4+ or CD8+ T cells, or bulk PBMC T cells (not recorded which). The receptors derive from a man between 18 and 29 years old in good health.

This chain links TRBV5-1 with TRBJ2-2; TCRdb's assignment of TRBD2 cannot be checked, as there is no DNA. The germline gives CDR1 SGHRS, CDR2 YFSETQ. This CDR3 has 16 residues. The CDR3 loop reads CASSPTPGLNTGELFF. The variable domain in full, completed from reference TRBV5-1 and TRBJ2-2, reads KAGVTQTPRYLIKTRGQQVTLSCSPISGHRSVSWYQQTPGQGLQFLFEYFSETQRNKGNFPGRFSGRQFSNSRSEMNVSTLELGDSALYLCASSPTPGLNTGELFFGEGSRLTVL.

The gene calls are TRBV20-1 and TRBJ2-3. The V gene's germline CDR1 is DFQATT and CDR2 SNEGSKA (reference sequence). The length of the CDR3 is 14 residues. The chain's CDR3 is CSASALLSSVTQYF.

The chain is built from TRBV2 and TRBJ2-1; TCRdb designates TRBD1, a call that cannot be tested without DNA. The CDR3 sequence is 15 residues long. The germline V gene encodes CDR1 SNHLY and CDR2 FYNNEI. The CDR3: CASRAGVGAGDEQFF.

CDR3: CSARGLYVSTDTQYF. This sequence joins TRBV20-1 and TRBJ2-3. The CDR3 is 15 residues long. Germline V gives CDR1 DFQATT, CDR2 SNEGSKA (reference sequence).

The rearrangement uses TRBV12-3 or TRBV12-4 and TRBJ1-4; TCRdb's assignment of TRBD1 cannot be checked, as there is no DNA. The CDR3 loop spans 14 amino acids. Here the CDR3 reads CASSPSGPGEKLFF.

The rearrangement uses TRBV6-1 and TRBJ1-1. Per germline, CDR1 MNHNS and CDR2 SASEGT. The CDR3 has 16 amino acids. CDR3 residues: CASTSGQPIMNTEAFF.

CDR3 loop: CASSLALGYEQYF. The J gene is TRBJ2-7, the V gene TRBV7-2. This CDR3 region has 13 residues. CDR1 is SGHTA, CDR2 FQGNSA, per germline.

The chain has TRBV6-5 and TRBJ2-7; without DNA, the TCRdb call of TRBD1 cannot be checked. Germline-derived CDR1 and CDR2 are MNHEY and SVGAGI. CDR3 length: 14 residues. CDR3 sequence: CASSYLGQSYEQYF.

The chain has TRBV7-8 and TRBJ1-2; TCRdb designates TRBD1, a call that cannot be tested without DNA. Germline loops: CDR1 SGHVS, CDR2 FQNEAQ. This CDR3 is built from 15 residues. The CDR3: CASSLRQGIDYGYTF. The full variable domain, completed using reference TRBV7-8 and TRBJ1-2, is GAGVSQSPRYKVAKRGQDVALRCDPISGHVSLFWYQQALGQGPEFLTYFQNEAQLDKSGLPSDRFFAERPEGSVSTLKIQRTQQEDSAVYLCASSLRQGIDYGYTFGSGTRLTVV.